These 5 T cell receptor beta chains were all obtained from the same sample, sequenced in a study of blood T cell repertoires in COVID-19. Only in-frame clones appear in the TCRdb table, and some are missing; sequencing was by immunoSEQ multiplex PCR. The data show more than 300,000 clones, with about 82% seen just once and around 1.5% held by the top ten. The sample taken for sequencing was peripheral blood. These receptors all stem from a woman aged 45-65 years with acute or convalescent COVID-19.

The V gene is TRBV7-3, the J gene TRBJ2-1; 8 nucleotides match TRBD2. Germline trimming cut 5 bases from V and 2 bases from J; bases unmatched to any gene: 11. The germline gives CDR1 SGHTA, CDR2 FQGTGA. The CDR3 loop spans 17 amino acids. The CDR3 protein is CASSPGVRGGPYNEQFF. CDR3 coding DNA: TGTGCCAGCAGCCCCGGAGTACGGGGGGGGCCCTACAATGAGCAGTTCTTC.

The rearrangement links TRBV11-2 to TRBJ2-7, with 12 bases identical to TRBD2. Germline V CDR1 and CDR2: SGHAT, FQNNGV. There are 15 residues in the CDR3. V dropped 5 bases and J dropped 4; count of bases not matched to a gene: 6. The chain's CDR3 is CASSPSGRVSYEQYF. In nucleotides, the CDR3 is TGTGCCAGCAGCCCTAGCGGGAGGGTATCTTACGAGCAGTACTTC.

V usage is TRBV28 and J usage is TRBJ1-2; 8 bases match TRBD1. The trim removed 3 bases at V and 6 bases at J, leaving 18 bases unmatched. The CDR3 loop spans 18 amino acids. CDR1 and CDR2 (germline): MDHEN, SYDVKM. CDR3 DNA: TGTGCCAGCAGTTTTGGGGGACGTTGGGGACAGGCGGTTGATGGCTACACCTTC. Encoded protein: CASSFGGRWGQAVDGYTF.

The chain joins TRBV7-9 to TRBJ2-5, with 9 bases aligning to TRBD2. CDR3 size: 16 residues. V was pared by 1 base and J by 5 bases, with 8 bases of the junction left unmatched. CDR1 SEHNR and CDR2 FQNEAQ come from the germline V gene (reference sequence). CDR3 sequence: CASSLGLPSGTETQYF. The CDR3 DNA reads TGTGCCAGCAGCTTAGGGCTACCTAGCGGGACGGAGACCCAGTACTTC.

The chain has TRBV6-5 and TRBJ2-7, with D uncertain. Germline V lookup: CDR1 MNHEY, CDR2 SVGAGI. This CDR3 has 15 amino acids. Deletions cut 8 bases from V and 3 bases from J, with 20 bases between. The CDR3 reads CASSLSPRSYYEQYF. The CDR3, as DNA: TGTGCCAGCTCACTATCCCCGAGGTCTTACTACGAGCAGTACTTC.